The 18 T cell receptor beta chains below all came from one sample that was sequenced in a study of control samples from healthy donors and cancer patients. Measured with immunoSEQ multiplex PCR; TCRdb has only the in-frame clones, and not every one. There are about 80,000 clones in the sample; around 84% occur only once, and roughly 10% lies in the top ten. The specimen sequenced was PBMCs. These receptors came from a man in his sixties with head and neck cancer.

The chain joins TRBV10-3 to TRBJ2-7; a weak D match, TRBD1 (7 bases). The CDR3 runs to 14 residues. Germline V CDR1 and CDR2: ENHRY, SYGVKD. With 4 bases removed from V and 0 bases from J, the gap between germline ends came to 10 bases. CDR3 protein: CAISGQGGSYEQYF. The CDR3 coding sequence is TGTGCCATCAGTGGACAGGGAGGCTCCTACGAGCAGTACTTC.

CDR3 DNA sequence: TGCAGTGCTAGTAGTCGGATACGCACAGATACGCAGTATTTT. Amino acid sequence: CSASSRIRTDTQYF. V and J are TRBV20-1 and TRBJ2-3; D remains unclear. Trimming stripped 3 bases from V and 1 base from J, with 11 bases between. The CDR3 runs to 14 residues. CDR1 DFQATT and CDR2 SNEGSKA come from the germline V gene (reference sequence).

This chain joins TRBV5-1 and TRBJ1-3; no clear D. V was shortened by 0 bases and J by 0 bases, with 10 bases between the two germline ends. CDR1 and CDR2 (germline): SGHRS, YFSETQ. The CDR3 extends over 16 amino acids. This CDR3 is CASSLAQAISGNTIYF. DNA for the CDR3: TGCGCCAGCAGCTTGGCGCAGGCTATCTCTGGAAACACCATATATTTT.

This clone was observed a handful of times. The chain has TRBV30 and TRBJ1-2, with 7 bases aligning to TRBD1. Trimming cost V 8 bases and J 5 bases; bases outside gene matches: 11. The CDR3 totals 13 residues. Germline CDR1 reads GTSNPN; CDR2 reads SVGIG (reference sequence). Here the CDR3 DNA reads TGTGCCCTCGGCCGGGACAGACCTTATGGCTACACCTTC. Its protein product is CALGRDRPYGYTF. The complete variable domain, with remaining parts taken from reference TRBV30 and TRBJ1-2, reads SQTIHQWPATLVQPVGSPLSLECTVEGTSNPNLYWYRQAAGRGLQLLFYSVGIGQISSEVPQNLSASRPQDRQFILSSKKLLLSDSGFYLCALGRDRPYGYTFGSGTRLTVV.

The chain combines TRBV11-2 with TRBJ2-5; 9 bases align to TRBD2. This CDR3 comprises 17 residues. V shed 1 base, J shed 2 bases, and the junction held 8 bases outside the gene matches. Germline CDR1 SGHAT, CDR2 FQNNGV. Here the CDR3 DNA reads TGTGCCAGCAGCTTAGGAGGTCGGCTAGCGGGGCAAGAGACCCAGTACTTC. Encoded protein: CASSLGGRLAGQETQYF.

The V and J genes are TRBV29-1 and TRBJ1-2; 9 positions agree with TRBD1. V gave up 7 bases and J gave up 8 bases; unmatched junction bases: 11. CDR1 and CDR2 from the germline V gene are SQVTM and ANQGSEA. The CDR3 length is 13 residues. For the CDR3, the DNA is TGCAGCGCTTCAATGGGACAGGGCAACGGCTACACCTTC. This codes for CSASMGQGNGYTF.

This clone was found once. This chain connects TRBV5-1 to TRBJ2-5; no clear D. In germline, CDR1 is SGHRS, CDR2 YFSETQ. V gave up 0 bases and J gave up 5 bases, with 14 bases separating them. The CDR3 totals 15 residues. The DNA of the CDR3 is TGCGCCAGCAGCTTGGCCTTGGACCTCGGGGAGACCCAGTACTTC. It codes for CASSLALDLGETQYF.

This sequence joins TRBV27 and TRBJ2-3; tentatively, D is TRBD1 (6 bases). The germline CDR1 and CDR2 sequences are MNHEY and SMNVEV (reference sequence). The CDR3 length is 17 residues. V gave up 6 bases and J gave up 0 bases, with 19 bases separating them. The CDR3 DNA sequence: TGTGCCAGCAGGCTCATTGGACAGCCGTATAGCACAGATACGCAGTATTTT. This gives the protein CASRLIGQPYSTDTQYF.

The chain employs TRBV3-1 (or the pseudogene TRBV3-2) and TRBJ1-6; D is possibly TRBD1 (6 bases). Germline V gene lookup returns CDR1 LGHDT and CDR2 YNNKEL (reference sequence). Trimming took 3 bases from V and 5 from J, leaving 17 bases between them. The length of the CDR3 is 17 residues. CDR3 nucleotide sequence: TGTGCCAGCAGCCACTCGAACAGGGAGCGGGATAATTCACCCCTCCACTTT. Its protein product is CASSHSNRERDNSPLHF.

This sequence joins TRBV19 and TRBJ2-3; unclear D gene. This CDR3 is 10 amino acids long. Trimming removed 8 bases at V and 4 bases at J, with 4 bases between. CDR1 and CDR2 from the germline V gene are LNHDA and SQIVND (reference sequence). CDR3 amino acids: CASRPDTQYF. CDR3 nucleotides: TGTGCCAGTCGACCAGATACGCAGTATTTT.

V is TRBV27 and J is TRBJ2-7; 7 bases line up with TRBD1. The V and J ends lost 8 bases and 5 bases, in that order; junction bases with no gene match: 9. Per germline, CDR1 MNHEY and CDR2 SMNVEV (reference sequence). CDR3 size: 13 residues. CDR3 in amino acids: CASGRQGAHEQYF. The CDR3 bases are TGTGCCAGCGGGCGACAGGGAGCCCACGAGCAGTACTTC.

The V call is TRBV7-8, the J call TRBJ2-3, with D tentatively TRBD1 (5 bases). The ends were cut back, 10 bases at V and 1 base at J, with 12 bases in the middle. Germline V gene data show CDR1 as SGHVS and CDR2 as FQNEAQ. The CDR3 runs to 13 residues. This chain's CDR3 is CATKRGGTDTQYF. CDR3 nucleotide sequence: TGTGCCACCAAAAGGGGTGGCACAGATACGCAGTATTTT.

The chain carries TRBV11-2 and TRBJ1-2, with unresolved D. CDR3 length: 14 amino acids. Trimming shortened V by 0 bases and J by 3 bases, and 8 bases separated the two germline ends. Germline V CDR1 and CDR2: SGHAT, FQNNGV. CDR3 region: CASSLDYSHYGYTF. The CDR3 DNA follows: TGTGCCAGCAGCTTAGATTACAGCCACTATGGCTACACCTTC. The variable domain in full, completed from reference TRBV11-2 and TRBJ1-2, reads EAGVAQSPRYKIIEKRQSVAFWCNPISGHATLYWYQQILGQGPKLLIQFQNNGVVDDSQLPKDRFSAERLKGVDSTLKIQPAKLEDSAVYLCASSLDYSHYGYTFGSGTRLTVV.

The count of this clone is one. The V and J genes are TRBV5-1 and TRBJ2-2; D uncertain. Trimming left V 0 bases short and J 4 bases short, with 7 bases between. The germline gives CDR1 SGHRS, CDR2 YFSETQ. CDR3 length equals 14 residues. This CDR3 is CASSLAARTGELFF. In DNA, the CDR3 is TGCGCCAGCAGCTTGGCCGCGCGCACCGGGGAGCTGTTTTTT. The full variable domain, its missing parts supplied by reference TRBV5-1 and TRBJ2-2, is KAGVTQTPRYLIKTRGQQVTLSCSPISGHRSVSWYQQTPGQGLQFLFEYFSETQRNKGNFPGRFSGRQFSNSRSEMNVSTLELGDSALYLCASSLAARTGELFFGEGSRLTVL.

The chain employs TRBV11-1 and TRBJ2-7; TRBD2 is a possible D gene (6 bases). CDR1 and CDR2 from the germline V gene are SGHAT and FQDESV (reference sequence). Trimming cost V 3 bases and J 4 bases, with 10 bases left between them. The CDR3 covers 13 residues. The CDR3 loop reads CASSLRRGYEQYF. CDR3 bases: TGTGCCAGCAGCTTGAGACGGGGGTACGAGCAGTACTTC.

The chain combines TRBV5-1 with TRBJ2-4; 7 nucleotides agree with TRBD2. CDR3 length: 12 amino acids. After removal of 4 bases from V and 9 bases from J, the junction contained 4 bases not matched to a gene. Germline V lookup: CDR1 SGHRS, CDR2 YFSETQ. CDR3 DNA: TGCGCCAGCAGCACTGGGGGGGTCATTCAGTACTTC. Translated: CASSTGGVIQYF.

The chain couples TRBV13 to TRBJ2-2, with D perhaps given as TRBD1 or TRBD2 (5 bases each). V lost 3 bases and J lost 2, with 10 bases in between. This CDR3 has 15 residues. Germline V gene lookup returns CDR1 PRHDT and CDR2 FYEKMQ (reference sequence). The CDR3 DNA reads TGTGCCAGCAGCTTGGGACCAACTAACACCGGGGAGCTGTTTTTT. Translating it yields CASSLGPTNTGELFF. The full variable domain, rest sourced from reference TRBV13 and TRBJ2-2, is AAGVIQSPRHLIKEKRETATLKCYPIPRHDTVYWYQQGPGQDPQFLISFYEKMQSDKGSIPDRFSAQQFSDYHSELNMSSLELGDSALYFCASSLGPTNTGELFFGEGSRLTVL.

The V call is TRBV19, the J call TRBJ2-5; 10 positions match TRBD1. CDR1 is LNHDA and CDR2 is SQIVND in the germline V gene (reference sequence). There are 17 residues in the CDR3. J gave up 3 bases and V 3 bases, and 10 bases lay outside the gene matches. The CDR3 bases are TGTGCCAGTAGTATGACCACCGGGACAGGGGTTGAAGAGACCCAGTACTTC. Its translation: CASSMTTGTGVEETQYF. The full variable domain, in which reference TRBV19 and TRBJ2-5 provide the parts outside the CDR3, is DGGITQSPKYLFRKEGQNVTLSCEQNLNHDAMYWYRQDPGQGLRLIYYSQIVNDFQKGDIAEGYSVSREKKESFPLTVTSAQKNPTAFYLCASSMTTGTGVEETQYFGPGTRLLVL.